Shown below are 24 T cell receptor beta chains from a single sample sequenced in a study of T cells in Graves' hyperthyroidism and ophthalmopathy. Using RNA transcripts as the source, TCR beta CDR3 regions were amplified. Initially, a first-round RT-PCR of the TCR CDR3 employed the HTBI primer set. In TCRdb, the multiplex PCR reads were re-called with MiXCR into one record per CDR3 protein. The data show 700,000 or so distinct CDR3 sequences, roughly 14% seen once. Sequencing was carried out using blood. These receptors all stem from a woman between 45 and 65 years old with Graves' ophthalmopathy.

This chain joins TRBV12-3 or TRBV12-4 and TRBJ2-7; 7 bases line up with TRBD1. V gave up 3 bases and J gave up 4 bases; unmatched junction bases: 6. The CDR3 sequence is 14 residues long. CDR3 nucleotides: TGTGCCAGCAGTTTGGGGGACAGAATATACGAGCAGTACTTC. This sequence encodes CASSLGDRIYEQYF.

There are a few counts of this clonotype. The CDR3 region is CASGHRNQPQHF. The CDR3, as DNA: TGTGCCAGCGGACATCGCAATCAGCCCCAGCATTTT. The chain uses TRBV10-3 and TRBJ1-5; the D gene is possibly TRBD1 (5 bases). The germline V gene encodes CDR1 ENHRY and CDR2 SYGVKD. The CDR3 sequence is 12 residues long. V lost 10 bases and J 2 bases, leaving 9 bases between the germline ends.

This clonotype was found many times. The chain carries TRBV29-1 and TRBJ1-1; weak D call: TRBD1 (5 bases). CDR1 SQVTM and CDR2 ANQGSEA come from the germline V gene. The CDR3 has 10 residues. V lost 5 bases and J lost 8, with 9 bases in between. CDR3 region: CSVLNREAFF. CDR3 bases: TGCAGCGTTCTGAACAGGGAAGCTTTCTTT.

Many counts were recorded for this clonotype. The rearrangement uses TRBV7-2 and TRBJ1-1; possible D gene TRBD1, 6 bases. CDR3 length: 15 amino acids. Trimming took off 5 bases at V and 4 bases at J, with 17 bases between the two ends. Per the germline V gene, CDR1 is SGHTA and CDR2 is FQGNSA. The CDR3: CASSGWDNRATEAFF. DNA of the CDR3: TGTGCCAGCAGCGGTTGGGACAATAGGGCCACTGAAGCTTTCTTT.

The rearrangement joins TRBV5-1 to TRBJ2-1, with 7 bases that match TRBD2. Germline CDR1 is SGHRS and CDR2 is YFSETQ. V was clipped by 4 bases and J by 9 bases; unmatched bases: 13. The CDR3 is 15 amino acids. CDR3 loop: CASSQAGSVTSEQFF. Written as DNA, the CDR3 is TGCGCCAGCAGCCAAGCGGGATCCGTGACCAGTGAGCAGTTCTTC. The whole variable domain, remainder taken from reference TRBV5-1 and TRBJ2-1, is KAGVTQTPRYLIKTRGQQVTLSCSPISGHRSVSWYQQTPGQGLQFLFEYFSETQRNKGNFPGRFSGRQFSNSRSEMNVSTLELGDSALYLCASSQAGSVTSEQFFGPGTRLTVL.

This clonotype appeared many times. This rearrangement joins TRBV4-3 to TRBJ2-1, with D possibly matching TRBD2 (6 bases). The CDR3 runs to 15 residues. Germline V gives CDR1 LGHNA, CDR2 YSLEER. The germline V and J ends were trimmed by 1 base and 8 bases, with 15 bases remaining between them. The DNA for the CDR3 is TGCGCCAGCAGCCAAGCCCCGTCCAGGGAGGATGAGCAGTTCTTC. Translated, it gives CASSQAPSREDEQFF.

This clonotype has just a few counts. The chain couples TRBV20-1 to TRBJ2-7; possible D gene TRBD2, 5 bases. CDR3 length: 14 residues. Deletions cut 6 bases from V and 3 bases from J, with 18 bases between. Germline assignment: CDR1 DFQATT and CDR2 SNEGSKA (reference sequence). For the CDR3, the DNA is TGCAGTGCCACCAGCGGAAGTGACATCTACGAGCAGTACTTC. As protein: CSATSGSDIYEQYF.

About this clonotype itself: This may arise from a read error, as a much more abundant clone is one base away. V and J are TRBV3-1 and TRBJ2-3; D is unclear. This CDR3 is 13 amino acids long. CDR1 LGHDT and CDR2 YNNKEL come from the germline V gene (reference sequence). The CDR3 is CTSSQATWDTQYF. In nucleotides, the CDR3 is TGTACCAGCAGCCAAGCGACGTGGGATACGCAGTATTTT.

The genes are TRBV19 and TRBJ2-7; D remains unclear. Between the trimmed V and J ends, which lost 2 bases and 5 bases, there was a span of 7 bases. The CDR3 spans 12 residues. Germline V gene data show CDR1 as LNHDA and CDR2 as SQIVND (reference sequence). The CDR3 nucleotides are TGTGCCAGTAGTATATCTAGAAACGAGCAGTACTTC. Translation: CASSISRNEQYF.

In this sample, this clonotype turned up many times. This rearrangement joins TRBV28 to TRBJ2-1, with TRBD2 matching 7 bases. The germline V gene has CDR1 MDHEN and CDR2 SYDVKM. Trimming cost V 10 bases and J 0 bases; bases outside gene matches: 6. The CDR3 runs to 14 residues. The CDR3 region is CATSRTSSYNEQFF. The DNA of the CDR3 is TGTGCCACCAGCAGGACTAGCTCCTACAATGAGCAGTTCTTC. The full variable domain, its missing parts supplied by reference TRBV28 and TRBJ2-1, is DVKVTQSSRYLVKRTGEKVFLECVQDMDHENMFWYRQDPGLGLRLIYFSYDVKMKEKGDIPEGYSVSREKKERFSLILESASTNQTSMYLCATSRTSSYNEQFFGPGTRLTVL.

The sample holds many counts of this clonotype. The rearrangement uses TRBV3-1 and TRBJ2-7; D possibly corresponds to TRBD2 (5 bases). V was trimmed by 2 bases and J by 7 bases, leaving 12 bases between them. Germline V gene sequence: CDR1 LGHDT, CDR2 YNNKEL (reference sequence). The CDR3 length is 13 residues. CDR3 loop: CASSQTPTGEQYF. The CDR3 DNA reads as TGTGCCAGCAGCCAAACCCCCACGGGGGAGCAGTACTTC.

The V call is TRBV12-3 or TRBV12-4, the J call TRBJ2-5, with TRBD1 as a possible D gene (6 bases). The CDR3 loop spans 15 amino acids. V gave up 7 bases and J gave up 0 bases, with 15 bases separating them. The CDR3, as DNA: TGTGCCAGCACCCTCACGAGGGGGAACCAAGAGACCCAGTACTTC. Its protein is CASTLTRGNQETQYF.

The genes are TRBV20-1 and TRBJ2-5; 7 bases map to TRBD2. The ends lost 6 bases at V and 1 base at J; junction bases unmatched: 11. CDR3 size: 15 residues. Germline V gene sequence: CDR1 DFQATT, CDR2 SNEGSKA (reference sequence). The CDR3, as DNA: TGCAGTGCGGCGGGGGAAGACCTTTCCCAAGAGACCCAGTACTTC. This sequence encodes CSAAGEDLSQETQYF.

Many counts were recorded for this clonotype. The chain has TRBV28 and TRBJ1-1, with 9 bases lining up with TRBD1. J gave up 11 bases and V 5 bases, and 6 bases lay outside the gene matches. The CDR3 covers 12 residues. Germline CDR1 and CDR2: MDHEN and SYDVKM. CDR3 protein: CASSPLTGGAFF. In nucleotides, the CDR3 is TGTGCCAGCAGTCCATTGACAGGGGGGGCTTTCTTT.

This clonotype was seen repeatedly, ten times or more. V gene TRBV14 combines with J gene TRBJ2-3; D ambiguous. CDR3 size: 16 residues. Trimming pared 4 bases from V and 2 bases from J, leaving 16 bases between. In germline, CDR1 is SGHDN, CDR2 FVKESK. CDR3 sequence (DNA): TGTGCCAGCAGCCTAAGAACGCCACAAACCACAGATACGCAGTATTTT. Encoded protein: CASSLRTPQTTDTQYF.

This clonotype was counted only a few times. The chain carries TRBV9 and TRBJ2-7; TRBD1 aligns across 7 bases. The V segment lost 0 bases and the J segment 1 base; nucleotides outside the gene matches: 4. CDR3 length equals 15 residues. In germline, CDR1 is SGDLS, CDR2 YYNGEE. CDR3: CASSVGPGQSYEQYF. The DNA of the CDR3 is TGTGCCAGCAGCGTAGGCCCGGGACAGTCCTACGAGCAGTACTTC. Complete variable domain (other parts from reference TRBV9 and TRBJ2-7): DSGVTQTPKHLITATGQRVTLRCSPRSGDLSVYWYQQSLDQGLQFLIQYYNGEERAKGNILERFSAQQFPDLHSELNLSSLELGDSALYFCASSVGPGQSYEQYFGPGTRLTVT.

Remarks on this clonotype: This clone may be a read error of a much larger clone one base away. V is TRBV28 and J is TRBJ2-2; tentatively, D is TRBD2 (6 bases). This CDR3 has 15 amino acids. Germline V CDR1 and CDR2: MDHEN, SYDVKM. The CDR3 region has the DNA TGTGCCAGCAGTTCAACGGGAGTATACACCGGGGAGCTGCTTTTT. Translated: CASSSTGVYTGELLF. Complete variable domain (other parts from reference TRBV28 and TRBJ2-2): DVKVTQSSRYLVKRTGEKVFLECVQDMDHENMFWYRQDPGLGLRLIYFSYDVKMKEKGDIPEGYSVSREKKERFSLILESASTNQTSMYLCASSSTGVYTGELLFGEGSRLTVL.

The table lists this clonotype with a few counts. The chain uses TRBV7-6 and TRBJ2-7; 7 nucleotides align to TRBD2. Germline lookup yields CDR1 SGHVS and CDR2 FNYEAQ. The CDR3 runs to 15 residues. The V gene end was trimmed by 3 bases and the J gene end by 0 bases; junction bases not matched to a gene: 5. CDR3 sequence reads: CASSFGSGGSYEQYF. In DNA form, the CDR3 reads TGTGCCAGCAGCTTTGGCTCGGGGGGCTCCTACGAGCAGTACTTC. Together with reference TRBV7-6 and TRBJ2-7, the CDR3 gives the full variable domain: GAGVSQSPRYKVTKRGQDVALRCDPISGHVSLYWYRQALGQGPEFLTYFNYEAQQDKSGLPNDRFSAERPEGSISTLTIQRTEQRDSAMYRCASSFGSGGSYEQYFGPGTRLTVT.

This clonotype was observed a handful of times. The chain is built from TRBV4-3 and TRBJ2-2; 11 bases match TRBD1. Per germline, CDR1 LGHNA and CDR2 YSLEER. Losses at the gene ends were 0 bases for V and 6 bases for J; bases not matched to a gene: 6. The CDR3 length is 17 residues. The CDR3 protein is CASSQDLRTGGSGELFF. CDR3 bases: TGCGCCAGCAGCCAAGATTTGAGGACAGGGGGCTCCGGGGAGCTGTTTTTT.

Many counts were recorded for this clonotype. The rearrangement uses TRBV7-2 and TRBJ2-7; D is perhaps TRBD2 (5 bases). Germline V lookup: CDR1 SGHTA, CDR2 FQGNSA. CDR3 size: 15 residues. The germline V and J ends were trimmed by 1 base and 0 bases, with 10 bases remaining between them. The CDR3 DNA is TGTGCCAGCAGCTTAGGGTTAGCGTACTCCTACGAGCAGTACTTC. Encoded protein: CASSLGLAYSYEQYF.

The gene calls are TRBV29-1 and TRBJ2-1; D unresolved. Germline CDR1 reads SQVTM; CDR2 reads ANQGSEA. V was cut by 4 bases and J by 0 bases, with 7 bases left in between. The CDR3 totals 13 residues. The CDR3 loop is CSVAESSYNEQFF. CDR3 nucleotide sequence: TGCAGCGTTGCGGAGAGCTCCTACAATGAGCAGTTCTTC.

The chain couples TRBV20-1 to TRBJ1-3; no definite D call. V gave up 0 bases and J gave up 0 bases, with 12 bases separating them. The CDR3 sequence is 16 residues long. Germline loops: CDR1 DFQATT, CDR2 SNEGSKA (reference sequence). The CDR3 region is CSARDLRTNSGNTIYF. DNA of the CDR3: TGCAGTGCTAGAGACCTCAGGACTAACTCTGGAAACACCATATATTTT.

At least ten counts were recorded for this clonotype. The chain joins TRBV12-5 to TRBJ2-1; D uncertain. Germline V gene sequence: CDR1 LGHNT, CDR2 FRNRAP. V shed 0 bases and J shed 8 bases, with 8 bases lying between them. There are 13 residues in the CDR3. The CDR3 spells CASGLVMGYEQFF. In nucleotides, the CDR3 is TGTGCTAGTGGTTTGGTAATGGGCTATGAGCAGTTCTTC.

The J gene is TRBJ2-1, the V gene TRBV3-1, with 9 bases fitting TRBD1. Germline-derived CDR1 and CDR2 are LGHDT and YNNKEL (reference sequence). J was trimmed by 5 bases and V by 2 bases; bases with no gene match: 7. The length of the CDR3 is 16 residues. The CDR3, as DNA: TGTGCCAGCAGCCAATTTACAGGGGGCTGGAACAATGAGCAGTTCTTC. Residues: CASSQFTGGWNNEQFF.